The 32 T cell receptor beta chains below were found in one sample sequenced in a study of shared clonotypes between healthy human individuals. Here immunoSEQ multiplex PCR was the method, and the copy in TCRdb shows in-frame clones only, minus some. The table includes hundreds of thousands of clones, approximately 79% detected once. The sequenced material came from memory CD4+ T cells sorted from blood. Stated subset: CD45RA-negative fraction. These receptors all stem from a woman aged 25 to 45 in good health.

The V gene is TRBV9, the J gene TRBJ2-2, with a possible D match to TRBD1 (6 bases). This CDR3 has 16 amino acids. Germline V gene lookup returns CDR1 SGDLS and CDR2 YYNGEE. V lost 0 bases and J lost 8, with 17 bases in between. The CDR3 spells CASSVDLGQTSGELFF. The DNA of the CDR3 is TGTGCCAGCAGCGTAGATCTAGGACAGACATCTGGGGAGCTGTTTTTT. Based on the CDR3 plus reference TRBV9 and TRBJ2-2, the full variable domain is DSGVTQTPKHLITATGQRVTLRCSPRSGDLSVYWYQQSLDQGLQFLIQYYNGEERAKGNILERFSAQQFPDLHSELNLSSLELGDSALYFCASSVDLGQTSGELFFGEGSRLTVL.

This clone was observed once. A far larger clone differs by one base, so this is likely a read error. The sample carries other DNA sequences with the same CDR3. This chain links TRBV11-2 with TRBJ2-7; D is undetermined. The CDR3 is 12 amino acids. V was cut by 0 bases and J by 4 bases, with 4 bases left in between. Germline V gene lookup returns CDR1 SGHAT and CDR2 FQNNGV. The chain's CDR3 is CASSLDRYEQYF. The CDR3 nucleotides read TGTGCCAGCAGCTTAGATAGGTACGAGCAGTACTTC.

The CDR3, as DNA: TGCGCCAGCAGCTTGGCCATAGGACAAACCCTGAACACTGAAGCTTTCTTT. Translating it yields CASSLAIGQTLNTEAFF. This chain connects TRBV5-1 to TRBJ1-1; TRBD1 might be the D (5 bases). Trimming took 0 bases from V and 0 from J, leaving 15 bases between them. The CDR3 has 17 residues. Germline values: CDR1 SGHRS, CDR2 YFSETQ.

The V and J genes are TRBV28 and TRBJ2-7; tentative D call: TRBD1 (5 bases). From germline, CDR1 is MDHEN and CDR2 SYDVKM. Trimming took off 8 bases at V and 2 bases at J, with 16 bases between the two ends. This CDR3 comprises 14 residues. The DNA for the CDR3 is TGTGCCAGCGTCACAGGAAGCCAGCCCTACGAGCAGTACTTC. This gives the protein CASVTGSQPYEQYF. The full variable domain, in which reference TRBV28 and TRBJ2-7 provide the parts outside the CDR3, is DVKVTQSSRYLVKRTGEKVFLECVQDMDHENMFWYRQDPGLGLRLIYFSYDVKMKEKGDIPEGYSVSREKKERFSLILESASTNQTSMYLCASVTGSQPYEQYFGPGTRLTVT.

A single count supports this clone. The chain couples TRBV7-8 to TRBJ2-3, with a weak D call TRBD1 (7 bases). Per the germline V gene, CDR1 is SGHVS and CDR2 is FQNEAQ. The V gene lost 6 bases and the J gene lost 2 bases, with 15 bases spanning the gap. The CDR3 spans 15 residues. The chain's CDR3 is CASSLRDRITDTQYF. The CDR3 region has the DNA TGTGCCAGCAGTCTGCGGGACAGAATCACAGATACGCAGTATTTT. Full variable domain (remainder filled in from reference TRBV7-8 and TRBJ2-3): GAGVSQSPRYKVAKRGQDVALRCDPISGHVSLFWYQQALGQGPEFLTYFQNEAQLDKSGLPSDRFFAERPEGSVSTLKIQRTQQEDSAVYLCASSLRDRITDTQYFGPGTRLTVL.

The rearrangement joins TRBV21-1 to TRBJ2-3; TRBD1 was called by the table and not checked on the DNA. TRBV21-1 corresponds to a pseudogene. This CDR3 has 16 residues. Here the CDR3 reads CASTVDRGRSTDTQYF. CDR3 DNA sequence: TGTGCCAGCACCGTCGACAGGGGGCGCAGCACAGATACGCAGTATTTT.

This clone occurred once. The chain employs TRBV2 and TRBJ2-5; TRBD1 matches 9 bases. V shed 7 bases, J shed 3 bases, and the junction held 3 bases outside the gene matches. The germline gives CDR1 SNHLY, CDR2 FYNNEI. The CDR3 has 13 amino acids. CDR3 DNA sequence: TGTGCCAGCAATTGGGACAGGGAAGAGACCCAGTACTTC. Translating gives CASNWDREETQYF.

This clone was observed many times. The CDR3 here is CASSIQREAFTGELFF. DNA of the CDR3: TGTGCCAGTAGTATCCAGCGGGAGGCGTTCACCGGGGAGCTGTTTTTT. The chain couples TRBV19 to TRBJ2-2; 9 positions match TRBD2. The V segment lost 3 bases and the J segment 4 bases; nucleotides outside the gene matches: 6. Germline assignment: CDR1 LNHDA and CDR2 SQIVND (reference sequence). This CDR3 spans 16 amino acids.

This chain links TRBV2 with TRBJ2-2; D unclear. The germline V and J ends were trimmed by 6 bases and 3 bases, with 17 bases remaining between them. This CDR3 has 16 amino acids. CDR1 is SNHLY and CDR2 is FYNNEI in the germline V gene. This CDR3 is CASRLRLAAYTGELFF. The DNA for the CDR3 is TGTGCCAGCAGGCTTCGACTTGCGGCGTACACCGGGGAGCTGTTTTTT.

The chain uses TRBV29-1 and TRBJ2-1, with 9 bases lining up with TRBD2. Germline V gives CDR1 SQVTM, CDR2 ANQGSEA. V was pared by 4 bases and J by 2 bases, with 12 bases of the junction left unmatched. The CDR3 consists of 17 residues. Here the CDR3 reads CSVGTASGIIAYNEQFF. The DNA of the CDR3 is TGCAGCGTTGGAACAGCTAGCGGGATAATCGCCTACAATGAGCAGTTCTTC.

The CDR3 coding sequence is TGTGCCAGCAGCCTGGGACTAGCGGGAGGATACGAGCAGTACTTC. This sequence encodes CASSLGLAGGYEQYF. J is TRBJ2-7 and V is TRBV7-9, with 15 nucleotides matching TRBD2. After removal of 5 bases from V and 4 bases from J, the junction contained 3 bases not matched to a gene. The CDR3 totals 15 residues. Germline values: CDR1 SEHNR, CDR2 FQNEAQ (reference sequence).

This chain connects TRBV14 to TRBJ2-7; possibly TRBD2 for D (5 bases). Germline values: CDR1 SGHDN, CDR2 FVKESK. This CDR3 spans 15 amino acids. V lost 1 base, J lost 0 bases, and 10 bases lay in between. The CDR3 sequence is CASSQGLLSSYEQYF. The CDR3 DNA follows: TGTGCCAGCAGCCAAGGACTACTCAGCTCCTACGAGCAGTACTTC. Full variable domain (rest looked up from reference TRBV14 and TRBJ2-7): EAGVTQFPSHSVIEKGQTVTLRCDPISGHDNLYWYRRVMGKEIKFLLHFVKESKQDESGMPNNRFLAERTGGTYSTLKVQPAELEDSGVYFCASSQGLLSSYEQYFGPGTRLTVT.

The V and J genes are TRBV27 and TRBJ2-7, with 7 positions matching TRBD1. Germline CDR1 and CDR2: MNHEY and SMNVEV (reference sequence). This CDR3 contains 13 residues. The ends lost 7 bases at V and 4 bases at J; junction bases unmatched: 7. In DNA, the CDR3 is TGTGCCAGCAAACTGGGGACAGCGTACGAGCAGTACTTC. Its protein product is CASKLGTAYEQYF.

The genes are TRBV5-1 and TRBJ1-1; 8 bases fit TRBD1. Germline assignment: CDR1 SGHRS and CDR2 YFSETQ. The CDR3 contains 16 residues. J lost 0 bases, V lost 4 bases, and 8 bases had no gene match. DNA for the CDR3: TGCGCCAGCAGCCTTGGGACAGGAGCTATGAACACTGAAGCTTTCTTT. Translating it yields CASSLGTGAMNTEAFF.

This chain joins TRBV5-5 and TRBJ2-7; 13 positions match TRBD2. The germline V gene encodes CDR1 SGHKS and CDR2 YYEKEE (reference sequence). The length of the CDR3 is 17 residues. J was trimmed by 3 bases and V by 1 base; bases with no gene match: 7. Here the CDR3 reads CASSLSSGTSGVYEQYF. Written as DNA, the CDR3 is TGTGCCAGCAGCTTGAGCTCCGGGACTAGCGGGGTCTACGAGCAGTACTTC.

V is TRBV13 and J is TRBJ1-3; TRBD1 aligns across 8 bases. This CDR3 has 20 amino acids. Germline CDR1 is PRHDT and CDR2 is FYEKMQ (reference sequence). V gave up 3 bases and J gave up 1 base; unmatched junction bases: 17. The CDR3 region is CASSFTMDRYRGYSGNTIYF. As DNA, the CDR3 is TGTGCCAGCAGCTTTACCATGGACCGGTACAGGGGGTATTCTGGAAACACCATATATTTT.

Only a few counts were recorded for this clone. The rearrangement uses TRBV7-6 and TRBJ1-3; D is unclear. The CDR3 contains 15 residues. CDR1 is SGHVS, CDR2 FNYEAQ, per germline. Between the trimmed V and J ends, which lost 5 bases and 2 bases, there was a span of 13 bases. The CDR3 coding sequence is TGTGCCAGCAGCCGAAGCAGGTACCCTGGAAACACCATATATTTT. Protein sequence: CASSRSRYPGNTIYF.

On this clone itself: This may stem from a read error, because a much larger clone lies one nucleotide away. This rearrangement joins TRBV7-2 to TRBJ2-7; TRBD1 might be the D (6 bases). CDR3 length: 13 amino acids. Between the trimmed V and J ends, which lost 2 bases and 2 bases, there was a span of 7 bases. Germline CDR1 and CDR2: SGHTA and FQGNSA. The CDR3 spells CASSLKGAYEQYF. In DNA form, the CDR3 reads TGTGCCAGCAGCTTAAAGGGGGCCTACGAGCAGTACTTC.

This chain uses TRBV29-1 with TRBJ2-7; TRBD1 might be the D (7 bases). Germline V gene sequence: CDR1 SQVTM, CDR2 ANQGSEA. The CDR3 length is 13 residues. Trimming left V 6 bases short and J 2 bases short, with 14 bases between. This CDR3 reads CSVEGQRPYEQYF. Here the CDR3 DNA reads TGCAGCGTGGAGGGACAGCGCCCCTACGAGCAGTACTTC.

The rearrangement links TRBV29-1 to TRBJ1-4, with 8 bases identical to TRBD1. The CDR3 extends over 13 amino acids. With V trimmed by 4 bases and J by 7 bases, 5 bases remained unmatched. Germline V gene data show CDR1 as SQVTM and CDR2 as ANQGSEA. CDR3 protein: CSVVETGAEKLFF. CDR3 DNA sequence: TGCAGCGTTGTGGAGACAGGGGCTGAAAAACTGTTTTTT.

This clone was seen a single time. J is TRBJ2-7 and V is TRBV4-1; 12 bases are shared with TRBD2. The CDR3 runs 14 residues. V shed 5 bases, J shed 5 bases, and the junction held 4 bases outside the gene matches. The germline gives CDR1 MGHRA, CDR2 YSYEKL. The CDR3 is CASSSWTSGNEQYF. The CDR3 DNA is TGCGCCAGCAGCTCCTGGACTAGCGGGAACGAGCAGTACTTC.

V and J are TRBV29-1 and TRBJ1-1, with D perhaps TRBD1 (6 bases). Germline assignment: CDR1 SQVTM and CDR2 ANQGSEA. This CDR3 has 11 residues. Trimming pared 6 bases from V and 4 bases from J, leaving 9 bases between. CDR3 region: CSVTDSTEAFF. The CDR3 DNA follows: TGCAGCGTCACGGACAGCACTGAAGCTTTCTTT. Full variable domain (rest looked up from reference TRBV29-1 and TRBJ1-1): SAVISQKPSRDICQRGTSLTIQCQVDSQVTMMFWYRQQPGQSLTLIATANQGSEATYESGFVIDKFPISRPNLTFSTLTVSNMSPEDSSIYLCSVTDSTEAFFGQGTRLTVV.

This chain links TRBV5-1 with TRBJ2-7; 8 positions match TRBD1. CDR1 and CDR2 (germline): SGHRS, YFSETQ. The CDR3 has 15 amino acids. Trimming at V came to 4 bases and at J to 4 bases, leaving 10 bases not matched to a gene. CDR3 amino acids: CASSGGQEEHYEQYF. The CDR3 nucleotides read TGCGCCAGCAGCGGGGGACAGGAGGAACATTACGAGCAGTACTTC.

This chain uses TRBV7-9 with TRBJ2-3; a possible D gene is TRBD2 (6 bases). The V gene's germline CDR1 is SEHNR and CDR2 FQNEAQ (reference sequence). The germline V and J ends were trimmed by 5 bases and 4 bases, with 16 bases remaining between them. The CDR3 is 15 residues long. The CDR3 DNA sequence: TGTGCCAGCAGCACGTACGCGGGAAGATCAGATACGCAGTATTTT. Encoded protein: CASSTYAGRSDTQYF.

The CDR3 loop reads CSVAGTTEAFF. The CDR3 bases are TGCAGCGTTGCAGGGACCACTGAAGCTTTCTTT. The chain joins TRBV29-1 to TRBJ1-1; D may be TRBD1 (5 bases). Trimming removed 4 bases from V and 4 bases from J, with 7 bases in between. The CDR3 spans 11 residues. CDR1 is SQVTM, CDR2 ANQGSEA, per germline. Looking up the rest from reference TRBV29-1 and TRBJ1-1 gives the full variable domain: SAVISQKPSRDICQRGTSLTIQCQVDSQVTMMFWYRQQPGQSLTLIATANQGSEATYESGFVIDKFPISRPNLTFSTLTVSNMSPEDSSIYLCSVAGTTEAFFGQGTRLTVV.

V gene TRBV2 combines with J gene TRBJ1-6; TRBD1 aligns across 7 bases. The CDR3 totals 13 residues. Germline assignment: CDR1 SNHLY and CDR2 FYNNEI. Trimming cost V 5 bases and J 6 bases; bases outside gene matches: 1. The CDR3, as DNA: TGTGCCAGCAGTCAGGGGGGTAATTCACCCCTCCACTTT. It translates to CASSQGGNSPLHF.

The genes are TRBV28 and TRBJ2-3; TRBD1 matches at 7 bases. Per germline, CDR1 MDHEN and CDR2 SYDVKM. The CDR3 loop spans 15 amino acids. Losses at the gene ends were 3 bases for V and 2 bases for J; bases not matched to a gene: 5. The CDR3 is CASSLGQRATDTQYF. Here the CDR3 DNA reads TGTGCCAGCAGTTTGGGACAGAGAGCCACAGATACGCAGTATTTT.

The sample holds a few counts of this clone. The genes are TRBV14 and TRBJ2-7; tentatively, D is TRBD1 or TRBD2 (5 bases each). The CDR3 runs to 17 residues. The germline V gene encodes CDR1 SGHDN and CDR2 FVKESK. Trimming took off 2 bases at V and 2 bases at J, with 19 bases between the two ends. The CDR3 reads CASSQLTGTGLAYEQYF. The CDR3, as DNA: TGTGCCAGCAGCCAACTGACCGGGACGGGTCTCGCCTACGAGCAGTACTTC.

The CDR3 is CASSFQREGYEQYF. CDR3 bases: TGTGCCAGCAGCTTCCAGCGGGAGGGCTACGAGCAGTACTTC. This chain connects TRBV7-9 to TRBJ2-7; 10 bases are shared with TRBD2. This CDR3 region has 14 residues. Germline assignment: CDR1 SEHNR and CDR2 FQNEAQ (reference sequence). V shed 3 bases, J shed 3 bases, and the junction held 2 bases outside the gene matches.

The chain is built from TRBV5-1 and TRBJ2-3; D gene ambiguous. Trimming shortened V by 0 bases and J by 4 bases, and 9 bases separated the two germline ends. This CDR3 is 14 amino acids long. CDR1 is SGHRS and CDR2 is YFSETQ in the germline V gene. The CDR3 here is CASSLGRVADTQYF. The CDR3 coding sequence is TGCGCCAGCAGCTTGGGTAGGGTGGCAGATACGCAGTATTTT.

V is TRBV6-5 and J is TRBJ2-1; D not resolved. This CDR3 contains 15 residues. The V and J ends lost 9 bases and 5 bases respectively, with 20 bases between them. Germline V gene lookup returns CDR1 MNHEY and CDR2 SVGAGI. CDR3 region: CARVFLPPRDNEQFF. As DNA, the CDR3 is TGTGCCAGGGTCTTCCTTCCCCCTCGGGACAATGAGCAGTTCTTC.

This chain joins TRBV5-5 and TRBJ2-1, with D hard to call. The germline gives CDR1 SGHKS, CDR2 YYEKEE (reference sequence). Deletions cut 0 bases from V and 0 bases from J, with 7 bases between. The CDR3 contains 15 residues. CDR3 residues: CASSLAESSYNEQFF. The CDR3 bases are TGTGCCAGCAGCTTGGCGGAGAGCTCCTACAATGAGCAGTTCTTC.